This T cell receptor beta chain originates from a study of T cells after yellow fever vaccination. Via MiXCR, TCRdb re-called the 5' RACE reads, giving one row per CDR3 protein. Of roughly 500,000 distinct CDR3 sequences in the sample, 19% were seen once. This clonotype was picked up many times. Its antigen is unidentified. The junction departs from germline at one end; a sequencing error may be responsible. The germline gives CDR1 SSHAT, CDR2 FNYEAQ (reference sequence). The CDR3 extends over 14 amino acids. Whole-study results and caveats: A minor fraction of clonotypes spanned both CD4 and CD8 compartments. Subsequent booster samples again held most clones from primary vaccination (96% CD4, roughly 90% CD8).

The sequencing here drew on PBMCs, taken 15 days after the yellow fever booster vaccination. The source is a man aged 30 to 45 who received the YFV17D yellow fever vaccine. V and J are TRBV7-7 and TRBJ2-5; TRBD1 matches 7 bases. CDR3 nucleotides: TGTGCTAGCAGCCCAAACAGGGGACGAGAGACCCAGTACTTC. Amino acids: CASSPNRGRETQYF.